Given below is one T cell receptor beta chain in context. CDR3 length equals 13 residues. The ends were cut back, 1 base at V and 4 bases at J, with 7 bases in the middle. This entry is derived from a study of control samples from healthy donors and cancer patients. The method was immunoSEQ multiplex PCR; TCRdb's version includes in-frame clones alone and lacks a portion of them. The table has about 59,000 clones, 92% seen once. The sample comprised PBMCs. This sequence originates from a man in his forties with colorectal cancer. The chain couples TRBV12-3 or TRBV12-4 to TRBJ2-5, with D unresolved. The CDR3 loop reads CASSLGQRETQYF. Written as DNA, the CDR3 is TGTGCCAGCAGTTTAGGGCAGCGAGAGACCCAGTACTTC.